These 9 T cell receptor beta chains share one sample of origin, sequenced in a study of tumor-infiltrating lymphocytes in primary liver carcinoma. DNA and RNA were both co-extracted from roughly 18-30 mg of bulk tissue that had not been sorted. A constant-region primer primed TCR beta cDNA synthesis from 500 to 550 ng of total RNA. Three-round nested multiplex PCR performed with slightly modified ARM-PCR produced the TCR beta libraries. TRBV1-TRBV30 forward primers paired with a C-beta reverse primer drove the first two PCR rounds, about 9 cycles each. TCRdb ran MiXCR on the multiplex PCR reads and lists one entry per CDR3 protein. This table holds 100,000 to 150,000 distinct CDR3 sequences, under 65% found once. Sequences were obtained from liver tumor tissue from sampling region 3. Regarding subset: tumor region T3, left-lateral pole. Receptor source: a woman aged 55-69 years with primary liver carcinoma and hepatitis B virus infection.

This clonotype appeared many times. The chain is built from TRBV6-1 and TRBJ2-2, with 11 bases aligning to TRBD2. The CDR3 is 17 residues long. The germline gives CDR1 MNHNS, CDR2 SASEGT. Losses at the gene ends were 3 bases for V and 2 bases for J; bases not matched to a gene: 5. The CDR3 DNA reads TGTGCCAGCAGTGATCGGGGACTAGCGGTTAACACCGGGGAGCTGTTTTTT. This sequence encodes CASSDRGLAVNTGELFF.

Concerning this clonotype: Given a much more abundant clone one base away, this may be a read error. The chain uses TRBV29-1 and TRBJ2-3, with a tentative D call TRBD1 (6 bases). V lost 5 bases and J lost 4, with 13 bases in between. Germline V CDR1 and CDR2: SQVTM, ANQGSEA. This CDR3 is built from 13 residues. The CDR3 sequence is CSVRLGGADTQYF. The CDR3 nucleotides are TGCAGCGTTCGCCTTGGGGGCGCAGATACGCAGTATTTT.

To note about this clonotype: One end of the junction fails to match germline, which may point to a read error. The chain is built from TRBV28 and TRBJ1-6; D possibly corresponds to TRBD1 (6 bases). This CDR3 contains 15 residues. Looked up from germline, CDR1 is MDHEN and CDR2 is SYDVKM. CDR3 region: CVSSLWQGHDSPLHF. The DNA of the CDR3 is TGTGTCAGCAGTTTATGGCAGGGGCATGATTCACCCCTCCACTTT.

Turning to this clonotype: An end of the junction does not agree with germline; a read error may underlie this. J is TRBJ2-6 and V is TRBV5-8; D gene uncertain. The CDR3 totals 15 residues. In germline, CDR1 is SGHTS, CDR2 YDEGEE. CDR3 sequence (DNA): TGTGCCAGCAGCTTGTACTCCTCTGGGACCAACGTCCTGACTTTC. Translating gives CASSLYSSGTNVLTF.

This clonotype was observed many times. V is TRBV29-1 and J is TRBJ1-1, with 8 nucleotides matching TRBD1. The CDR3 spans 13 residues. Germline V CDR1 and CDR2: SQVTM, ANQGSEA. V was clipped by 6 bases and J by 2 bases; unmatched bases: 5. This CDR3 is CSVKQGVNTEAFF. In nucleotides, the CDR3 is TGCAGCGTAAAACAGGGGGTTAACACTGAAGCTTTCTTT.

With regard to this clonotype: A much larger clone is a single base away; this may be a read error. This rearrangement joins TRBV5-5 to TRBJ2-2, with D perhaps TRBD2 (6 bases). V was clipped by 7 bases and J by 4 bases, with 23 bases between them. The germline V gene has CDR1 SGHKS and CDR2 YYEKEE (reference sequence). This CDR3 is built from 17 residues. The CDR3 sequence is CASGLFIGRDFTGELFF. The DNA for the CDR3 is TGTGCCAGCGGTCTGTTCATCGGACGGGACTTCACCGGGGAGCTGTTTTTT. Looking up the rest from reference TRBV5-5 and TRBJ2-2 gives the full variable domain: DAGVTQSPTHLIKTRGQQVTLRCSPISGHKSVSWYQQVLGQGPQFIFQYYEKEERGRGNFPDRFSARQFPNYSSELNVNALLLGDSALYLCASGLFIGRDFTGELFFGEGSRLTVL.

This clonotype was recorded only once. CDR3 coding DNA: TGTGCCACCAGTGATTTCCAGGGGGCTGGGGAGACCCAGTACTTC. Translated, it gives CATSDFQGAGETQYF. The V gene is TRBV24-1, the J gene TRBJ2-5; 8 bases agree with TRBD1. Germline CDR1 KGHDR, CDR2 SFDVKD. The length of the CDR3 is 15 residues. V was pared by 1 base and J by 5 bases, with 5 bases of the junction left unmatched.

In its sample, this clonotype was seen once. A read error is likely, as this CDR3 ends without the conserved phenylalanine or tryptophan. The V gene is TRBV11-2, the J gene TRBJ2-1; no definite D call. The germline V and J ends were trimmed by 0 bases and 12 bases, with 18 bases remaining between them. The CDR3 runs to 15 residues. CDR1 and CDR2 from the germline V gene are SGHAT and FQNNGV. The CDR3 coding sequence is TGTGCCAGCAGCTTAGATGGTAGCTCCTACAGTGGGCAGTTCTCC. The encoded protein is CASSLDGSSYSGQFS.

The CDR3 spells CASSVNLQETQYF. In DNA form, the CDR3 reads TGTGCCAGCAGCGTAAATCTCCAAGAGACCCAGTACTTC. The chain links TRBV9 to TRBJ2-5; D not resolved. The CDR3 length is 13 residues. Germline lookup yields CDR1 SGDLS and CDR2 YYNGEE. Trimming stripped 1 base from V and 1 base from J, with 5 bases between. The full variable domain, rest sourced from reference TRBV9 and TRBJ2-5, is DSGVTQTPKHLITATGQRVTLRCSPRSGDLSVYWYQQSLDQGLQFLIQYYNGEERAKGNILERFSAQQFPDLHSELNLSSLELGDSALYFCASSVNLQETQYFGPGTRLLVL.